Listed below are T cell receptor beta chains from one sample, sequenced in a study of T-cell memory formation after mild COVID-19. TCRdb re-analysed the 5' RACE reads in MiXCR, keeping a single row per CDR3 protein. The data show around 50,000 distinct CDR3 sequences, roughly 12% seen once. Sequenced material: PBMCs or a T cell subset sorted from them (not recorded which). Receptors originate from a man between 18 and 35 years old who had mild COVID-19 (a few samples of this study predate the infection). Cell type and time point are not known. CDR3s include the opening cysteine and the closing phenylalanine or tryptophan. A D gene is named only where the DNA matches it firmly. The size field is filled for only some rows; it gives once, few, many or a size class.

j_gene,v_gene,abundance,d_gene,CDR3nt,CDR3aa
TRBJ2-3,TRBV20-1,few,.,TGCAGTGCTATGACCGTGGGGGGGCTAGATACGCAGTATTTT,CSAMTVGGLDTQYF
TRBJ2-3,TRBV5-1,.,.,TGCGCCAGCAGCGTGACAGATAGACCCACAGATACGCAGTATTTT,CASSVTDRPTDTQYF
TRBJ1-2,TRBV28,.,TRBD1,TGTGCCAGCAGCACCCACGGGACAGGGCTTTCCTATGGCTACACCTTC,CASSTHGTGLSYGYTF
TRBJ2-5,TRBV6-5,.,.,TGTGCCAGCAGTTACTTTCCCGTTGGGACCCAGTACTTC,CASSYFPVGTQYF
TRBJ2-1,TRBV5-1,many,TRBD1,TGCGCCAGCAGCCTCGGGACAGGGGGCAACAATGAGCAGTTCTTC,CASSLGTGGNNEQFF
TRBJ2-7,TRBV9,.,.,TGTGCCAGCAGCGTAGCCCCCGTGGGGTCCGAGCAGTACTTC,CASSVAPVGSEQYF
TRBJ2-1,TRBV7-6,few,.,TGTGCCAGCAGCTTAGCAGGTAGCTCCTACAATGAGCAGTTCTTC,CASSLAGSSYNEQFF
TRBJ1-6,TRBV12-3/TRBV12-4,.,.,TGTGCCAGCAGTTACCAGGGCAATAATTCACCCCTCCACTTT,CASSYQGNNSPLHF
TRBJ2-1,TRBV3-1,few,TRBD2,TGTGCCAGCAGCCTAGGAACCAATAGCGGGGGGGAGCAGTTCTTC,CASSLGTNSGGEQFF
TRBJ2-1,TRBV7-9,many,.,TGTGCCAGCCAAGGAGCGGCGGGGATGTATGAGCAGTTCTTC,CASQGAAGMYEQFF
TRBJ2-5,TRBV9,.,TRBD2,TGTGCCAGCAGCGTAGCAGCGGGGGACCAAGAGACCCAGTACTTC,CASSVAAGDQETQYF
TRBJ2-2,TRBV6-5,few,TRBD1,TGTGCCAGCAGGGGTACCGGGACAGGGCGTACCGGGGAGCTGTTTTTT,CASRGTGTGRTGELFF
TRBJ1-4,TRBV12-3/TRBV12-4,.,.,TGTGCCAGCAGCCGGACTGACCCCACGGTACTGTTTTTT,CASSRTDPTVLFF
TRBJ2-1,TRBV7-9,few,TRBD2,TGTGCCAGCAGCTTGGCGGGGGGGCCTTCCTACAATGAGCAGTTCTTC,CASSLAGGPSYNEQFF
TRBJ2-7,TRBV4-3,many,TRBD1,TGCGCCAGCAGCCCGACAGGGGATAGAACCTACGAGCAGTACTTC,CASSPTGDRTYEQYF
TRBJ1-1,TRBV20-1,.,.,TGCAGTGCTAGCAGGGGGAACACTGAAGCTTTCTTT,CSASRGNTEAFF
TRBJ2-3,TRBV5-6,many,.,TGTGCCAGCAAGGTGCGGGGACCCGGCACAGATACGCAGTATTTT,CASKVRGPGTDTQYF
TRBJ2-3,TRBV5-6,.,.,TGTGCCAGCAGGTGGGGCGTCAGGTTCGGTATGTCAGATACGCAGTATTTT,CASRWGVRFGMSDTQYF
TRBJ2-3,TRBV3-1,few,.,TGTGCCAGCAGGCTGACAGCTAGCACAGATACGCAGTATTTT,CASRLTASTDTQYF
TRBJ1-2,TRBV7-9,.,TRBD1,TGTGCCAGCAGCCCCCGGGACAGGGATGGCTACACCTTC,CASSPRDRDGYTF
TRBJ2-5,TRBV7-9,many,.,TGTGCCAGCAGCCCTCGGGACCTAGAGGGGGAGACCCAGTACTTC,CASSPRDLEGETQYF
TRBJ2-7,TRBV20-1,many,.,TGCAGTGCTACAAAGAGCCGCTCCTACGAGCAGTACTTC,CSATKSRSYEQYF
TRBJ2-6,TRBV5-1,many,.,TGCGCCAGCAGCTTCTTCTCTGGGGCCAACGTCCTGACTTTC,CASSFFSGANVLTF
TRBJ2-3,TRBV12-3/TRBV12-4,few,TRBD2,TGTGCCAGCAATTCCAGACTAGCGGGGGTCACAGATACGCAGTATTTT,CASNSRLAGVTDTQYF
TRBJ2-1,TRBV4-3,.,.,TGCGCCAGCAGCCAAGATTTGGACAGACAACGGGTCTCCTACAATGAGCAGTTCTTC,CASSQDLDRQRVSYNEQFF
TRBJ2-7,TRBV20-1,.,TRBD2,TGCAGTGCTAGAGCCCGGGGGACTAGCGGGGCCCACGAGCAGTACTTC,CSARARGTSGAHEQYF
TRBJ1-4,TRBV5-6,few,.,TGTGCCAGCAGCACACCGACGGGCGGGGATGAAAAACTGTTTTTT,CASSTPTGGDEKLFF
TRBJ2-3,TRBV6-5,many,.,TGTGCCAGCCGACTGAGCGATACGCAGTATTTT,CASRLSDTQYF
TRBJ2-3,TRBV20-1,many,.,TGCAGTGCCCGGACCCTAGGTAGCACAGATACGCAGTATTTT,CSARTLGSTDTQYF
TRBJ1-5,TRBV18,.,.,TGTGCCAGCTCACAAACTTCAATTTGGGGTGATCAGCCCCAGCATTTT,CASSQTSIWGDQPQHF
TRBJ2-5,TRBV20-1,.,TRBD2,TGCAGTGTCGGGACTAGCGGGGTCCTTATGACCCAGTACTTC,CSVGTSGVLMTQYF
TRBJ2-2,TRBV6-5,many,.,TGTGCCAGCAGTTATGGCGGGGAGAACACCGGGGAGCTGTTTTTT,CASSYGGENTGELFF
TRBJ1-2,TRBV6-5,.,TRBD1,TGTGCCAGCGGATTTTGGCAACAGGGGGCCCACTATGGCTACACCTTC,CASGFWQQGAHYGYTF
TRBJ2-7,TRBV6-5,.,.,TGTGCCAGCAGTTACTCTGGGGGCTGGAACGAGCAGTACTTC,CASSYSGGWNEQYF
TRBJ1-5,TRBV10-3,few,.,TGTGCCATCGGCAGTCTCAATCAGCCCCAGCATTTT,CAIGSLNQPQHF
TRBJ1-3,TRBV7-2,.,.,TGTGCCAGCAGCTTAGCGGTCGGGGCGGGTGGAAACACCATATATTTT,CASSLAVGAGGNTIYF
TRBJ2-1,TRBV7-3,medium-sized,TRBD2,TGTGCCAGCAGCGTCGGACTAGCGGGGAACAATGAGCAGTTCTTC,CASSVGLAGNNEQFF
TRBJ2-5,TRBV7-9,few,.,TGTGCCAGCAGCTTTGTGGAGACCCAGTACTTC,CASSFVETQYF
TRBJ1-4,TRBV7-2,.,.,TGTGCCAGCAGCTTTGGTCCTAATGAAAAACTGTTTTTT,CASSFGPNEKLFF
TRBJ1-1,TRBV30,.,TRBD1,TGTGCCTGGAGCGACAGGGGAAGTGGGTTCACTGAAGCTTTCTTT,CAWSDRGSGFTEAFF
TRBJ2-3,TRBV29-1,many,.,TGCAGCGTTGTGGGCTGGGAGGCAGATACGCAGTATTTT,CSVVGWEADTQYF
TRBJ1-6,TRBV19,.,TRBD1,TGTGCCAGTATCCCGACAGGGGGCCGGAATTCACCCCTCCACTTT,CASIPTGGRNSPLHF
TRBJ2-3,TRBV7-2,many,.,TGTGCCAGCAGGCCCCAGTCAGATACGCAGTATTTT,CASRPQSDTQYF
TRBJ2-1,TRBV7-3,.,TRBD2,TGTGCCAGCAGCCCCGGGGGCAGCGGGGGATACAATGAGCAGTTCTTC,CASSPGGSGGYNEQFF
TRBJ2-1,TRBV10-3,.,TRBD2,TGTGCCATAAGAAGACTAGCGGAACACAATGAGCAGTTCTTC,CAIRRLAEHNEQFF
TRBJ2-7,TRBV7-8,.,TRBD1,TGTGCCAGCAGCTTAGGGACAGGGGGCCTCGATTCCTACGAGCAGTACTTC,CASSLGTGGLDSYEQYF
TRBJ2-3,TRBV5-1,few,.,TGCGCCAGCAGCTTGGGGGAGAGCACAGATACGCAGTATTTT,CASSLGESTDTQYF
TRBJ2-1,TRBV5-1,many,TRBD2,TGCGCCAGCAGCTTGGAGCCTAGCGGGGCTGGGGCTAATGAGCAGTTCTTC,CASSLEPSGAGANEQFF
TRBJ2-3,TRBV20-1,many,.,TGCAGTGCTAGTCGGCGGGCCCTCACCGATACGCAGTATTTT,CSASRRALTDTQYF
TRBJ1-6,TRBV2,.,.,TGTGCCAGCAGTGATACGAATTCACCCCTCCACTTT,CASSDTNSPLHF
TRBJ2-3,TRBV5-1,few,TRBD2,TGCGCCAGCAGCTCCGGAAACCTAGCGGGGGTCGGAGATACGCAGTATTTT,CASSSGNLAGVGDTQYF
TRBJ1-4,TRBV7-8,.,.,TGTGCCAGCAGCGCCTCCTCGTGGGACCCTGGACTGTTTTTT,CASSASSWDPGLFF
TRBJ2-1,TRBV20-1,.,TRBD2,TGCAGTGCTAGTCTGGCTAGCGGGGGGGCCGCTGAGCAGTTCTTC,CSASLASGGAAEQFF
TRBJ2-4,TRBV18,few,.,TGTGCCAGCTCACATCTGGCCAAAAACATTCAGTACTTC,CASSHLAKNIQYF